Shown below are 8 T cell receptor beta chains from a single sample sequenced in a study of tumor-infiltrating lymphocytes in primary liver carcinoma. Synthesis of TCR beta cDNA was carried out from 500 ng total RNA with a constant-region primer. What produced the TCR beta libraries was three nested multiplex PCR rounds using slightly modified ARM-PCR. A C-beta reverse primer and TRBV1-TRBV30 forward primers served in each of the first two PCR rounds, at roughly 10 cycles apiece. From the multiplex PCR reads, TCRdb called clonotypes with MiXCR, one entry per CDR3 protein. The sample holds fewer than 400,000 distinct CDR3 sequences, approximately 65% seen once. Unsorted whole blood yielded the blood RNA, and germline DNA was also extracted. Sequencing was done on a sample of peripheral blood. These receptors all come from a man between 40 and 49 years old with primary liver carcinoma and hepatitis B virus infection.

The rearrangement uses TRBV6-1 and TRBJ2-5; 8 bases match TRBD1. The junction had 10 bases not matched to a gene; V was cut back by 4 bases and J by 3 bases. There are 16 residues in the CDR3. Germline CDR1 MNHNS, CDR2 SASEGT. CDR3 nucleotides: TGTGCCAGCAGTGTCTTCGCAGGGGGCGGAGAAGAGACCCAGTACTTC. Its translation: CASSVFAGGGEETQYF.

A note on this clonotype: Germline and junction disagree at one end, which may indicate a read error. The chain joins TRBV4-3 to TRBJ2-6, with 8 nucleotides matching TRBD1. The V gene's germline CDR1 is LGHNA and CDR2 YSLEER. The CDR3 is 15 residues long. Here the CDR3 reads CASGRQGAGANVLTF. Written as DNA, the CDR3 is TGCGCCAGCGGCCGTCAGGGGGCTGGCGCCAACGTCCTGACTTTC.

The sample holds many counts of this clonotype. The J gene is TRBJ1-1, the V gene TRBV6-5; 8 nucleotides line up with TRBD1. CDR1 and CDR2 (germline): MNHEY, SVGAGI. The CDR3 has 15 amino acids. With 6 bases clipped from V and 0 bases from J, the junction kept 6 bases outside the gene matches. As DNA, the CDR3 is TGTGCCAGCAGCAAGGAGACAGGGGTGAACACTGAAGCTTTCTTT. It specifies CASSKETGVNTEAFF.

The V call is TRBV5-4, the J call TRBJ2-3, with 7 bases that match TRBD2. CDR3 length: 14 residues. V lost 5 bases, J lost 2 bases, and 5 bases stayed unmatched. Germline values: CDR1 SGHNT, CDR2 YYREEE (reference sequence). DNA of the CDR3: TGTGCCAGCAGTAACCGGGAGGTCACAGATACGCAGTATTTT. Translation gives CASSNREVTDTQYF.

Of note for this clonotype: Just one base apart from a much larger clone, this may be a read error. This chain connects TRBV29-1 to TRBJ1-1, with D possibly TRBD1 on 5 matching bases. The CDR3 is made up of 14 amino acids. Trimming removed 3 bases from V and 3 bases from J, with 14 bases in between. Germline V gene data show CDR1 as SQVTM and CDR2 as ANQGSEA. In DNA, the CDR3 is TGCAGCGTTGAGCCAGGGTCTCAGGACACTGAAGCTTTCTTT. Protein sequence: CSVEPGSQDTEAFF. The full variable domain, its missing parts supplied by reference TRBV29-1 and TRBJ1-1, is SAVISQKPSRDICQRGTSLTIQCQVDSQVTMMFWYRQQPGQSLTLIATANQGSEATYESGFVIDKFPISRPNLTFSTLTVSNMSPEDSSIYLCSVEPGSQDTEAFFGQGTRLTVV.

Note on this clonotype: This clone may be a read error of a much larger clone one base away. The chain has TRBV6-2 or TRBV6-3 and TRBJ1-4; tentatively, D is TRBD1 (6 bases). The germline gives CDR1 MNHEY, CDR2 SVGEGT. The CDR3 extends over 14 amino acids. The V end was cut by 8 bases, the J end by 5 bases, with 15 bases between. CDR3 in DNA: TGTGCCAGCGTCGGTAACAGGGAAAATGAAAAACTGTTTTTT. Translated: CASVGNRENEKLFF.

This chain joins TRBV6-2 or TRBV6-3 and TRBJ2-7, with 13 positions matching TRBD2. Germline assignment: CDR1 MNHEY and CDR2 SVGEGT. This CDR3 has 18 residues. V was clipped by 4 bases and J by 3 bases; unmatched bases: 12. CDR3 loop: CASSCPPSGLAGIYEQYF. CDR3 bases: TGTGCCAGCAGTTGCCCGCCCTCGGGACTAGCGGGAATCTACGAGCAGTACTTC.

The V gene is TRBV7-9, the J gene TRBJ1-4, with 7 bases matching TRBD1. CDR3 length: 15 residues. The germline V gene encodes CDR1 SEHNR and CDR2 FQNEAQ (reference sequence). V dropped 1 base and J dropped 8; count of bases not matched to a gene: 7. CDR3 sequence reads: CASSLDGDSHEKLFF. In nucleotides, the CDR3 is TGTGCCAGCAGCTTAGACGGGGACAGTCACGAAAAACTGTTTTTT.